This T cell receptor beta chain was profiled in a study of ipilimumab plus nivolumab after autologous stem cell transplantation. Measured with immunoSEQ multiplex PCR; TCRdb has only the in-frame clones, and not every one. The top ten clones hold roughly 2% of a sample with over 80,000 clones, around 80% of them seen once. This clone has only a few counts. This sample comprised PBMCs, obtained in a trial of ipilimumab plus nivolumab as post-transplant consolidation. The receptor's source is a male donor with diffuse large B-cell lymphoma.

Here the CDR3 reads CSVRGQGGPGELFF. The CDR3 coding sequence is TGCAGCGTCAGAGGACAGGGAGGGCCCGGGGAGCTGTTTTTT. The chain uses TRBV29-1 and TRBJ2-2, with D possibly matching TRBD1 (8 bases). This CDR3 contains 14 residues. The V gene's germline CDR1 is SQVTM and CDR2 ANQGSEA. The ends were cut back, 6 bases at V and 6 bases at J, with 17 bases in the middle.